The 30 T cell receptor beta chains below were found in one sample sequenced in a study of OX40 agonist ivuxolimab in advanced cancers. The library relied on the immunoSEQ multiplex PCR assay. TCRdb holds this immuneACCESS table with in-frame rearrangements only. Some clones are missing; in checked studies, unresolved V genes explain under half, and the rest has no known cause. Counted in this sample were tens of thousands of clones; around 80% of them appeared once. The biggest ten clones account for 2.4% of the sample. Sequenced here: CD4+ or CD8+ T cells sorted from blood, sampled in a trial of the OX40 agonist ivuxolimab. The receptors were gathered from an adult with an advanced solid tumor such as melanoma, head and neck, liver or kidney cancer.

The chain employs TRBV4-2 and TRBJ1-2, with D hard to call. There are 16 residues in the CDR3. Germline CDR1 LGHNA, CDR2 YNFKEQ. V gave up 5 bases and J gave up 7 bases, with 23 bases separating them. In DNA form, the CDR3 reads TGTGCCAGCAGCAAGGACCCGGGCCTCGAGGAAGGTGGCTACACCTTC. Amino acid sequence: CASSKDPGLEEGGYTF.

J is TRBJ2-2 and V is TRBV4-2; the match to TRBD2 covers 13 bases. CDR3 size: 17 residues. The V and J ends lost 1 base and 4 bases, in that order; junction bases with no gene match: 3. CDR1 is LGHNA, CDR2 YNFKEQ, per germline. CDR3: CASSQGTSGSITGELFF. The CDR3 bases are TGTGCCAGCAGCCAAGGGACTAGCGGGAGCATCACCGGGGAGCTGTTTTTT.

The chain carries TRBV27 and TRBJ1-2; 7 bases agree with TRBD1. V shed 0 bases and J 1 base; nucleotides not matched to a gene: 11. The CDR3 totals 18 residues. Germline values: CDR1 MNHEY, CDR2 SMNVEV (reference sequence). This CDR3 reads CASSLSSGRGIFNYGYTF. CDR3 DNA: TGTGCCAGCAGTTTATCTTCAGGCAGGGGGATATTTAACTATGGCTACACCTTC.

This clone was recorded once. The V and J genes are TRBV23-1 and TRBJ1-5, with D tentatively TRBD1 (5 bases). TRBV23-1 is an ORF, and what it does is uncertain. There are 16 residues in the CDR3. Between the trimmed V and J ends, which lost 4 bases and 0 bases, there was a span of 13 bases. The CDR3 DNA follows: TGCGCCAGCAGTCCAGGGCCTGACAATAGCAATCAGCCCCAGCATTTT. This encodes CASSPGPDNSNQPQHF.

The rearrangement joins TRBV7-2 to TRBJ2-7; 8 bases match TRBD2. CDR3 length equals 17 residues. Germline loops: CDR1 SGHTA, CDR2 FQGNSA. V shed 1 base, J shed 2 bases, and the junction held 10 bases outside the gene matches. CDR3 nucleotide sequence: TGTGCCAGCAGCTTAGACGGGACTAGAGTTACCACCTACGAGCAGTACTTC. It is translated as CASSLDGTRVTTYEQYF.

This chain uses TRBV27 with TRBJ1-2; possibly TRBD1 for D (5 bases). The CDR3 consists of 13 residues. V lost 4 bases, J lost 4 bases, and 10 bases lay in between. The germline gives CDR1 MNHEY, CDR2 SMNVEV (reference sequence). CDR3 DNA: TGTGCCAGCAGTTACCAGGGTTTCTATGGCTACACCTTC. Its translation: CASSYQGFYGYTF.

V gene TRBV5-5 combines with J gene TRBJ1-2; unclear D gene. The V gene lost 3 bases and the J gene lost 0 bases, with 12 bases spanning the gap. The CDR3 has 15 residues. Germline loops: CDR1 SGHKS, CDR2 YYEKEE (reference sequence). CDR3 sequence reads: CASSSAEGTNYGYTF. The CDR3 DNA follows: TGTGCCAGCAGCTCAGCGGAGGGAACTAACTATGGCTACACCTTC.

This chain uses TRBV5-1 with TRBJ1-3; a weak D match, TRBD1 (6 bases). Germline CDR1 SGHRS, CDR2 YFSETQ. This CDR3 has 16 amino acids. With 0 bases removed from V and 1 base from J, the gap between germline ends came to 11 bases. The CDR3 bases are TGCGCCAGCAGCTTGGACAGGGTACAATCTGGAAACACCATATATTTT. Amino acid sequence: CASSLDRVQSGNTIYF.

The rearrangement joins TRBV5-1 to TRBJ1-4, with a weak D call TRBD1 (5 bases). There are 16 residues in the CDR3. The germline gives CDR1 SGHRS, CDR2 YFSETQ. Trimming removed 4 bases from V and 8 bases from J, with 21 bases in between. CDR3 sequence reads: CASSPDYRTSREKLFF. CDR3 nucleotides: TGCGCCAGCAGCCCCGACTACAGGACTTCACGCGAAAAACTGTTTTTT. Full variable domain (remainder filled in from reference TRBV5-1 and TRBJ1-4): KAGVTQTPRYLIKTRGQQVTLSCSPISGHRSVSWYQQTPGQGLQFLFEYFSETQRNKGNFPGRFSGRQFSNSRSEMNVSTLELGDSALYLCASSPDYRTSREKLFFGSGTQLSVL.

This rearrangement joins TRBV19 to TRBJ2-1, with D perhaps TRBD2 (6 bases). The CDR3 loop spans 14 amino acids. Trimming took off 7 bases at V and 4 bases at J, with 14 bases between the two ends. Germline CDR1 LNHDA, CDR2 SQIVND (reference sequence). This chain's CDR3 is CASTLTGDYNEQFF. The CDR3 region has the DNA TGTGCCAGTACTCTTACGGGGGATTACAATGAGCAGTTCTTC.

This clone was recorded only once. The CDR3 here is CATLPPGSRNTEAFF. CDR3 DNA sequence: TGTGCCACCCTTCCACCCGGTTCAAGGAACACTGAAGCTTTCTTT. V and J are TRBV6-5 and TRBJ1-1; D is undetermined. Germline assignment: CDR1 MNHEY and CDR2 SVGAGI. V dropped 10 bases and J dropped 1 base, with 19 bases sitting between them. This CDR3 spans 15 amino acids.

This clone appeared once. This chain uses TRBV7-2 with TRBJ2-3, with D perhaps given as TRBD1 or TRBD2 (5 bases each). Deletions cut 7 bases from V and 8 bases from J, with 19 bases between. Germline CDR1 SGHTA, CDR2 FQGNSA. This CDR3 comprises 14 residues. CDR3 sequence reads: CASTSHGAPGTQYF. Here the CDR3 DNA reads TGTGCCAGCACCTCCCACGGGGCCCCAGGTACGCAGTATTTT.

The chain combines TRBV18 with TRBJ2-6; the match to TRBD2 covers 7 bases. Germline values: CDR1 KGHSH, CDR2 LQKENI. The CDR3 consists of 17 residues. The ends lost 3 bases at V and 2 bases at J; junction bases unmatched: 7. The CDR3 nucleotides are TGTGCCAGCTCACCCCAACCGGGGGGAGCTGGGGCCAACGTCCTGACTTTC. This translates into CASSPQPGGAGANVLTF. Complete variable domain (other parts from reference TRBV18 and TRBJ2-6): NAGVMQNPRHLVRRRGQEARLRCSPMKGHSHVYWYRQLPEEGLKFMVYLQKENIIDESGMPKERFSAEFPKEGPSILRIQQVVRGDSAAYFCASSPQPGGAGANVLTFGAGSRLTVL.

The CDR3 sequence is CASSFATNTEAFF. CDR3 coding DNA: TGCGCCAGCAGCTTTGCGACGAATACTGAAGCTTTCTTT. The chain carries TRBV5-1 and TRBJ1-1; D is uncertain. CDR1 SGHRS and CDR2 YFSETQ come from the germline V gene. Trimming cost V 2 bases and J 5 bases, with 10 bases left between them. The CDR3 covers 13 residues.

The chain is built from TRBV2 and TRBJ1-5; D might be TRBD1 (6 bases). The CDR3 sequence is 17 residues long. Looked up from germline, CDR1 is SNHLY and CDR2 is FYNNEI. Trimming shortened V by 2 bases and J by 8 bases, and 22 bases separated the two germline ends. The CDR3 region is CASSELGATGTREPQHF. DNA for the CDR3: TGTGCCAGCAGTGAATTGGGGGCGACGGGTACGCGGGAGCCCCAGCATTTT.

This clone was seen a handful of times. The CDR3 DNA reads as TGTGCCAGCAGTGAAGCCCGGTATTCAACTAATGAAAAACTGTTTTTT. This translates into CASSEARYSTNEKLFF. The V and J genes are TRBV6-1 and TRBJ1-4; D call uncertain. Germline V lookup: CDR1 MNHNS, CDR2 SASEGT. The length of the CDR3 is 16 residues. Between the trimmed V and J ends, which lost 0 bases and 0 bases, there was a span of 8 bases.

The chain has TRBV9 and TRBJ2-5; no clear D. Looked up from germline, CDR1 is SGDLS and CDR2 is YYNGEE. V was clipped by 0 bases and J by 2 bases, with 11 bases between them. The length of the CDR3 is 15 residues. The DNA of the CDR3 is TGTGCCAGCAGCGTAGGGGTCACAGCTCAAGAGACCCAGTACTTC. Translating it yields CASSVGVTAQETQYF.

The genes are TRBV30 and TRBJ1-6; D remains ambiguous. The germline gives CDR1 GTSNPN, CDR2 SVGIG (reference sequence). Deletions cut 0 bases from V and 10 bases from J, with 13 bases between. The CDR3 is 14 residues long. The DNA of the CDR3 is TGTGCCTGGAGTGTTGGGGATTTTAACTCACCCCTCCACTTT. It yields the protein CAWSVGDFNSPLHF.

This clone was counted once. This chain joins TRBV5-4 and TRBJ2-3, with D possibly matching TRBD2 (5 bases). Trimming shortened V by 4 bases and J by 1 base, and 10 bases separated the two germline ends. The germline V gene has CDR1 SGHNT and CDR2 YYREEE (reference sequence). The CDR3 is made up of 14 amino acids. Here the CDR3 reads CASSTTGGTDTQYF. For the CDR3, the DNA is TGTGCCAGCAGCACCACCGGGGGCACAGATACGCAGTATTTT.

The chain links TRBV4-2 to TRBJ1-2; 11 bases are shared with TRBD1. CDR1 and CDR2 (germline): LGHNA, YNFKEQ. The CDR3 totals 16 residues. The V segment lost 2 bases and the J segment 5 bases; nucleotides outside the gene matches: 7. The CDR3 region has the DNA TGTGCCAGCAGCCAACTTGGACAGGGGGCGAGTTATGGCTACACCTTC. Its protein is CASSQLGQGASYGYTF.

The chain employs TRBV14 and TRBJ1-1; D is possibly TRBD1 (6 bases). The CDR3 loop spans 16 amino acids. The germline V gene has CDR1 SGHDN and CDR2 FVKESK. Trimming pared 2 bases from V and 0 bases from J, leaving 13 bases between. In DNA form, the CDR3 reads TGTGCCAGCAGCCAAAATCTCGGACAGTTGAACACTGAAGCTTTCTTT. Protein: CASSQNLGQLNTEAFF.

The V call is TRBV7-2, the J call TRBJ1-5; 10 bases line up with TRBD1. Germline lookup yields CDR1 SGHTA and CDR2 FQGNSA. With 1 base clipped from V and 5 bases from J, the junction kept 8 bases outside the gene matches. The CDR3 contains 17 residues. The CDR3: CASSLDVGQGVYQPQHF. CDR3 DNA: TGTGCCAGCAGCTTAGATGTAGGACAGGGGGTTTATCAGCCCCAGCATTTT.

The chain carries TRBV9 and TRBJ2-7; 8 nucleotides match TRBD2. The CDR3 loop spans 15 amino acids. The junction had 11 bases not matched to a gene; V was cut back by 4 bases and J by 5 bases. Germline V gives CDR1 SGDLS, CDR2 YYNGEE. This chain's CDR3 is CASSSSGSIAHEQYF. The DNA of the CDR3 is TGTGCCAGCAGCTCAAGCGGGAGCATAGCCCACGAGCAGTACTTC.

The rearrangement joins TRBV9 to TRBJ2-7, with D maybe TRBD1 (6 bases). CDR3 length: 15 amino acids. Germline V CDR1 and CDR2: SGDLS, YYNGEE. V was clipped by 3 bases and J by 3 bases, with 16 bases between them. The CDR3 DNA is TGTGCCAGCAGCGCGCGACAGGCGAATAGCTACGAGCAGTACTTC. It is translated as CASSARQANSYEQYF.

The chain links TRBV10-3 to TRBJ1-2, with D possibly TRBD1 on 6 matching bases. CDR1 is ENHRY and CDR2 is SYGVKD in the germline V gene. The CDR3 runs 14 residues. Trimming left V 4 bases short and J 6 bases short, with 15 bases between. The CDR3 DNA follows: TGTGCCATCAGTGTCAGAGGGGGGGGAGATGGCTACACCTTC. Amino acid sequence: CAISVRGGGDGYTF.

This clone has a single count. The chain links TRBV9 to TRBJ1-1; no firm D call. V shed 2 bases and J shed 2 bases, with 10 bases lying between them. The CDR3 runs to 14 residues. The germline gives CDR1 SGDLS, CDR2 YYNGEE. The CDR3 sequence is CASSVRHLNTEAFF. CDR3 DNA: TGTGCCAGCAGCGTCCGTCACCTCAACACTGAAGCTTTCTTT.

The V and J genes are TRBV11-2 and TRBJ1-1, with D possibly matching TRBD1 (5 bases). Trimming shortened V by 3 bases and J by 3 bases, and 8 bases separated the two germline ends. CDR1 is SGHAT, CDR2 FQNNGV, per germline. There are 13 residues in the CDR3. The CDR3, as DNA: TGTGCCAGCAGCTTGGGGACGGACACTGAAGCTTTCTTT. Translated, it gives CASSLGTDTEAFF.

The CDR3 DNA is TGTGCCAGCAGCTTGGACAGGGCGACCTACGAGCAGTACTTC. It encodes CASSLDRATYEQYF. This chain joins TRBV11-3 and TRBJ2-7; 8 positions agree with TRBD1. The V gene's germline CDR1 is SGHNT and CDR2 YENEEA. Germline trimming cut 3 bases from V and 2 bases from J; bases unmatched to any gene: 3. The CDR3 length is 14 residues.

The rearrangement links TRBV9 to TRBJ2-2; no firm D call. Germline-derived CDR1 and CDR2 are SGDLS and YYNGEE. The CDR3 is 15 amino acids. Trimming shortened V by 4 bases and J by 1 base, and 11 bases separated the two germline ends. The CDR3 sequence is CASSPRTGNTGELFF. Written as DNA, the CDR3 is TGTGCCAGCAGCCCTCGGACCGGGAACACCGGGGAGCTGTTTTTT.

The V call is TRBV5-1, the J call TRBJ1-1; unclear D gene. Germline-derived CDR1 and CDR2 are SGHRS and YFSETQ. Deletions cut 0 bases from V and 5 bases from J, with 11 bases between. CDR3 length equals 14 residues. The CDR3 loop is CASSLGTQRTEAFF. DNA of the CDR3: TGCGCCAGCAGCTTGGGAACACAGCGAACTGAAGCTTTCTTT.